Reported below is one T cell receptor (beta chain). The sample originates from a study of cytomegalovirus exposure and HLA in healthy donors. Vbeta (60) and Jbeta (13) primers were used in the PCR. TCRdb's table, derived via immunoSEQ multiplex PCR, lists solely in-frame clones and lacks some. The sample has roughly 150,000 clones, 68% seen once. Per germline, CDR1 KGHSH and CDR2 LQKENI. Trimming stripped 2 bases from V and 6 bases from J, with 14 bases between. There are 16 residues in the CDR3. The receptor's source is a man aged 25-45 years in good health and CMV-seropositive. J is TRBJ1-6 and V is TRBV18, with a tentative D call TRBD1 (5 bases). The sequencing sample was made of PBMCs. In nucleotides, the CDR3 is TGTGCCAGCTCACCAAGTAGGCCCGGGGGTAATTCACCCCTCCACTTT. Translation gives CASSPSRPGGNSPLHF.